This entry lists 10 T cell receptor beta chains sequenced from one sample in a study of blood T cell repertoires in COVID-19. Repertoires were generated with immunoSEQ multiplex PCR, while TCRdb's copy carries only in-frame clones and drops some. The sample lists 250,000 to 300,000 clones, approximately 87% occurring once. The specimen was peripheral blood. These receptors all stem from a man aged 60 to 69 who had recovered from COVID-19.

The chain joins TRBV9 to TRBJ2-7; 7 nucleotides agree with TRBD1. Losses at the gene ends were 3 bases for V and 2 bases for J; bases not matched to a gene: 8. The CDR3 runs 15 residues. Per germline, CDR1 SGDLS and CDR2 YYNGEE. CDR3 DNA: TGTGCCAGCAGCGCCGGCCCGCAGGGGGCCTACGAGCAGTACTTC. Amino acids: CASSAGPQGAYEQYF. The whole variable domain, remainder taken from reference TRBV9 and TRBJ2-7, is DSGVTQTPKHLITATGQRVTLRCSPRSGDLSVYWYQQSLDQGLQFLIQYYNGEERAKGNILERFSAQQFPDLHSELNLSSLELGDSALYFCASSAGPQGAYEQYFGPGTRLTVT.

Written as DNA, the CDR3 is TGTGCCAGCAGTCAAGGGGGCCTGGGTCAGCCCCAGCATTTT. Translating it yields CASSQGGLGQPQHF. The chain carries TRBV5-5 and TRBJ1-5; 7 positions match TRBD1. The CDR3 consists of 14 residues. V was pared by 5 bases and J by 6 bases, with 8 bases of the junction left unmatched. Germline CDR1 and CDR2: SGHKS and YYEKEE (reference sequence).

The table lists this clone with a count of one. The chain carries TRBV10-3 and TRBJ2-5; 8 nucleotides agree with TRBD2. This CDR3 has 14 residues. The ends lost 5 bases at V and 2 bases at J; junction bases unmatched: 4. Germline V gene sequence: CDR1 ENHRY, CDR2 SYGVKD. The CDR3 loop reads CAISKGTSQETQYF. In DNA form, the CDR3 reads TGTGCCATCAGTAAAGGGACTAGTCAAGAGACCCAGTACTTC.

This rearrangement joins TRBV5-6 to TRBJ2-7, with D tentatively TRBD1 (6 bases). Germline V CDR1 and CDR2: SGHDT, YYEEEE. Trimming stripped 4 bases from V and 0 bases from J, with 11 bases between. This CDR3 is built from 14 residues. The CDR3 DNA sequence: TGTGCCAGCAGCAAACTGACAGGCTCCTACGAGCAGTACTTC. Translated: CASSKLTGSYEQYF.

The V and J genes are TRBV2 and TRBJ1-4; TRBD1 agrees at 8 bases. V gave up 6 bases and J gave up 8 bases; unmatched junction bases: 8. This CDR3 is built from 14 residues. CDR1 SNHLY and CDR2 FYNNEI come from the germline V gene. The CDR3 nucleotides are TGTGCCAGCAGACGCGACAGGGGTGGAGAAAAACTGTTTTTT. Its translation is CASRRDRGGEKLFF.

CDR3 region: CASGRLAPGKETQYF. The CDR3 coding sequence is TGTGCCAGCGGAAGACTAGCGCCGGGGAAGGAGACCCAGTACTTC. The gene calls are TRBV27 and TRBJ2-5; 8 bases fit TRBD2. J lost 5 bases, V lost 8 bases, and 13 bases had no gene match. This CDR3 has 15 residues. The germline CDR1 and CDR2 sequences are MNHEY and SMNVEV (reference sequence).

The V call is TRBV6-1, the J call TRBJ2-1; 8 nucleotides agree with TRBD2. The CDR3 sequence is 16 residues long. Unmatched junction bases numbered 7, after V lost 4 bases and J lost 2 bases. Germline CDR1 MNHNS, CDR2 SASEGT. The CDR3 DNA reads TGTGCCAGCAGTGCCCTACTAGCGGCCGCCTACAATGAGCAGTTCTTC. Protein sequence: CASSALLAAAYNEQFF.

This chain connects TRBV12-3 or TRBV12-4 to TRBJ1-5; 7 bases match TRBD1. The CDR3 covers 13 residues. J gave up 4 bases and V 6 bases, and 3 bases lay outside the gene matches. Written as DNA, the CDR3 is TGTGCCAGCAGACGCAGGGGGAATCAGCCCCAGCATTTT. It is translated as CASRRRGNQPQHF.

The rearrangement uses TRBV7-9 and TRBJ1-5; TRBD1 aligns across 9 bases. CDR3 size: 18 residues. V dropped 5 bases and J dropped 6; count of bases not matched to a gene: 17. CDR1 and CDR2 from the germline V gene are SEHNR and FQNEAQ (reference sequence). Here the CDR3 DNA reads TGTGCCAGCAGCACTTCCCAGGGACAGGGTAGTCCGGGTCAGCCCCAGCATTTT. It yields the protein CASSTSQGQGSPGQPQHF.

The rearrangement uses TRBV27 and TRBJ1-1; possible D gene TRBD1, 5 bases. The CDR3 has 16 amino acids. Trimming pared 5 bases from V and 1 base from J, leaving 17 bases between. Germline V gene lookup returns CDR1 MNHEY and CDR2 SMNVEV (reference sequence). The CDR3 bases are TGTGCCAGCAGTACCGCAGGGCGGGGTGGGAACACTGAAGCTTTCTTT. It encodes CASSTAGRGGNTEAFF.